This T cell receptor (beta chain) originates from a study of T cells in Graves' hyperthyroidism and ophthalmopathy. Findings of the study overall: Ophthalmopathy cases were set apart from stable hyperthyroidism by a 13 V-J model. Most expanded thyroid clonotypes above 0.001 recurred in blood.

Points on this clonotype: Its antigen is not known.

A Clinical Activity Score of at least 3, a NOSPECS grade of at least 4 and a duration under 3 months were recorded in the ophthalmopathy patients. Clinical symptoms, serum thyroxine and TRAb, thyroid ultrasound and orbital computed tomography were used for the diagnoses. Amplified regions were TCR beta CDR3 sequences from RNA transcripts. A first-round RT-PCR of the TCR CDR3 used the HTBI primer set. TCRdb used MiXCR to reprocess the multiplex PCR reads, holding one entry per CDR3 protein. Among over 250,000 distinct CDR3 sequences listed, about an eighth were seen once. Trimming removed 4 bases from V and 3 bases from J; junction bases left unmatched: 5. CDR1 is SGHAT and CDR2 is FQNNGV in the germline V gene. This CDR3 spans 16 amino acids.

Sequenced material: blood. This TCR was sampled from a woman aged 40 to 49 with Graves' ophthalmopathy. The chain links TRBV11-2 to TRBJ2-7; 14 nucleotides align to TRBD2. CDR3 coding DNA: TGTGCCAGCAGCTCCGGACTAGCGGGGGGCCTCTACGAGCAGTACTTC. Its protein product is CASSSGLAGGLYEQYF.